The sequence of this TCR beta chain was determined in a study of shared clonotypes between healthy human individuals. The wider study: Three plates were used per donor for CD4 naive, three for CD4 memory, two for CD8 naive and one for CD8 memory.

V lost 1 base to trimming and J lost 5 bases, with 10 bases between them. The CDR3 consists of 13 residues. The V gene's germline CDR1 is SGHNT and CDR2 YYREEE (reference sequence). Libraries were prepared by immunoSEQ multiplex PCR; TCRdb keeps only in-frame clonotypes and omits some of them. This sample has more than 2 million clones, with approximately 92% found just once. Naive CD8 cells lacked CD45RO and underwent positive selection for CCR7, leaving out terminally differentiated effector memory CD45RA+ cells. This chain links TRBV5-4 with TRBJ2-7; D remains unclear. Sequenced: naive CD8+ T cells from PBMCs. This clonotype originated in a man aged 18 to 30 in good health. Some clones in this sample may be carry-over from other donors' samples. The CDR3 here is CASSLSDDHEQYF. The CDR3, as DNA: TGTGCCAGCAGCTTGTCAGACGACCACGAGCAGTACTTC.